The 21 T cell receptor beta chains below were found in one sample sequenced in a study of cytomegalovirus exposure and HLA in healthy donors. Both 60 Vbeta primers and 13 Jbeta primers went into the PCR. TCRdb's table, derived via immunoSEQ multiplex PCR, lists solely in-frame clones and lacks some. The sample holds about 94,000 clones, about 75% seen once. Sequences were obtained from PBMCs. The origin of the receptors is a man in his forties in good health and CMV-seropositive.

This clone was observed once. V usage is TRBV28 and J usage is TRBJ2-3; D possibly corresponds to TRBD2 (6 bases). The germline CDR1 and CDR2 sequences are MDHEN and SYDVKM. The CDR3 is made up of 16 amino acids. V gave up 4 bases and J gave up 3 bases, with 17 bases separating them. CDR3 in DNA: TGTGCCAGCAGTTCACTAACGGGGACTTTTACAGATACGCAGTATTTT. Residues: CASSSLTGTFTDTQYF.

The chain is built from TRBV6-5 and TRBJ2-5; 13 bases match TRBD2. There are 15 residues in the CDR3. Trimming at V came to 7 bases and at J to 11 bases, leaving 13 bases not matched to a gene. Germline V gene sequence: CDR1 MNHEY, CDR2 SVGAGI. The CDR3 spells CASTGLAGARREQYF. In DNA form, the CDR3 reads TGTGCCAGCACCGGACTAGCGGGGGCCAGAAGAGAGCAGTACTTC.

The CDR3 DNA is TGTGCCAGCAGTGGGGGGACTAGGGGTTTCGGCGGGGAGCTGTTTTTT. Translation gives CASSGGTRGFGGELFF. The chain carries TRBV2 and TRBJ2-2; 8 nucleotides align to TRBD2. V shed 4 bases and J 7 bases; nucleotides not matched to a gene: 11. The germline V gene encodes CDR1 SNHLY and CDR2 FYNNEI. The CDR3 loop spans 16 amino acids. The variable domain in full, completed from reference TRBV2 and TRBJ2-2, reads EPEVTQTPSHQVTQMGQEVILRCVPISNHLYFYWYRQILGQKVEFLVSFYNNEISEKSEIFDDQFSVERPDGSNFTLKIRSTKLEDSAMYFCASSGGTRGFGGELFFGEGSRLTVL.

V usage is TRBV14 and J usage is TRBJ2-3; a possible D gene is TRBD1 (6 bases). Germline lookup yields CDR1 SGHDN and CDR2 FVKESK. The CDR3 length is 15 residues. V shed 1 base and J shed 1 base, with 9 bases lying between them. CDR3 residues: CASSQAGAGTDTQYF. CDR3 DNA: TGTGCCAGCAGCCAAGCAGGGGCGGGCACAGATACGCAGTATTTT.

This chain uses TRBV6-1 with TRBJ2-7, with D possibly TRBD1 on 5 matching bases. This CDR3 is 16 amino acids long. Germline V gives CDR1 MNHNS, CDR2 SASEGT. V dropped 4 bases and J dropped 4 bases, with 20 bases sitting between them. DNA of the CDR3: TGTGCCAGCAGTGCCCCTCCGCAGGGTATAAGGTACGAGCAGTACTTC. Translation gives CASSAPPQGIRYEQYF.

The chain carries TRBV14 and TRBJ2-3, with 11 bases identical to TRBD2. Trimming took 0 bases from V and 1 from J; bases not matched to a gene: 6. CDR3 length: 18 amino acids. CDR1 and CDR2 from the germline V gene are SGHDN and FVKESK. This CDR3 is CASSQDDGLAGGTDTQYF. CDR3 coding DNA: TGTGCCAGCAGCCAAGATGATGGACTAGCGGGTGGCACAGATACGCAGTATTTT.

V gene TRBV14 combines with J gene TRBJ1-5; no clear D gene. V was cut by 4 bases and J by 6 bases, with 10 bases left in between. Germline V gives CDR1 SGHDN, CDR2 FVKESK. The CDR3 totals 13 residues. CDR3 sequence reads: CASSLSYTQPQHF. The DNA of the CDR3 is TGTGCCAGCAGCCTAAGTTACACTCAGCCCCAGCATTTT.

The rearrangement links TRBV2 to TRBJ1-2, with no clear D. V was cut by 10 bases and J by 3 bases, with 12 bases left in between. Germline-derived CDR1 and CDR2 are SNHLY and FYNNEI. This CDR3 has 12 amino acids. The CDR3 region is CANRRYDYGYTF. Written as DNA, the CDR3 is TGTGCCAACCGGAGGTACGACTATGGCTACACCTTC.

The rearrangement joins TRBV2 to TRBJ1-2, with TRBD1 as a possible D gene (5 bases). In germline, CDR1 is SNHLY, CDR2 FYNNEI. Trimming left V 7 bases short and J 2 bases short, with 8 bases between. The CDR3 contains 12 residues. The CDR3 region has the DNA TGTGCCAGCACTAGGGGAAACTATGGCTACACCTTC. Amino acid sequence: CASTRGNYGYTF.

A single count supports this clone. The CDR3 loop reads CASSLGRTGLSNQPQHF. The DNA of the CDR3 is TGTGCCAGCAGCTTAGGGAGGACAGGGTTAAGCAATCAGCCCCAGCATTTT. The chain links TRBV7-2 to TRBJ1-5; the match to TRBD1 covers 8 bases. Germline CDR1 SGHTA, CDR2 FQGNSA. The CDR3 sequence is 17 residues long. The junction had 6 bases not matched to a gene; V was cut back by 1 base and J by 1 base.

The chain links TRBV15 to TRBJ1-5; D is uncertain. The CDR3 runs 16 residues. CDR1 is LNHNV, CDR2 YYDKDF, per germline (reference sequence). V was trimmed by 1 base and J by 5 bases, leaving 15 bases between them. The CDR3 region is CATSRGRRGTDQPQHF. In DNA form, the CDR3 reads TGTGCCACCAGCAGAGGCCGACGGGGAACGGATCAGCCCCAGCATTTT.

The chain carries TRBV18 and TRBJ2-7; TRBD2 aligns across 13 bases. J lost 5 bases, V lost 0 bases, and 7 bases had no gene match. Germline CDR1 reads KGHSH; CDR2 reads LQKENI. CDR3 length: 17 residues. The CDR3 region has the DNA TGTGCCAGCTCACCACCTAGGCGGACTAGCGGGAGTCACGAGCAGTACTTC. Its translation: CASSPPRRTSGSHEQYF.

This clone has a handful of counts. The chain employs TRBV9 and TRBJ2-7; D is undetermined. The CDR3 totals 14 residues. V was pared by 0 bases and J by 1 base, with 8 bases between. Germline V gene data show CDR1 as SGDLS and CDR2 as YYNGEE. The CDR3 region has the DNA TGTGCCAGCAGCGTAGAGGCGGCGTCCTACGAGCAGTACTTC. Translated, it gives CASSVEAASYEQYF.

This clone was seen more than once but under ten times. This sequence joins TRBV4-1 and TRBJ2-3; 14 bases agree with TRBD2. The CDR3 runs 18 residues. CDR1 is MGHRA, CDR2 YSYEKL, per germline. The V gene end was trimmed by 4 bases and the J gene end by 1 base; junction bases not matched to a gene: 7. For the CDR3, the DNA is TGCGCCAGCAGCCCACGACTAGCGGGAGGGATGGGCACAGATACGCAGTATTTT. It is translated as CASSPRLAGGMGTDTQYF.

The chain employs TRBV7-9 and TRBJ1-2; TRBD1 matches at 7 bases. Germline CDR1 and CDR2: SEHNR and FQNEAQ (reference sequence). V shed 5 bases, J shed 5 bases, and the junction held 17 bases outside the gene matches. The CDR3 is made up of 17 amino acids. CDR3 region: CASSTGGAAAGGYGYTF. Written as DNA, the CDR3 is TGTGCCAGCAGCACGGGCGGGGCGGCTGCAGGGGGATATGGCTACACCTTC. Looking up the rest from reference TRBV7-9 and TRBJ1-2 gives the full variable domain: DTGVSQNPRHKITKRGQNVTFRCDPISEHNRLYWYRQTLGQGPEFLTYFQNEAQLEKSRLLSDRFSAERPKGSFSTLEIQRTEQGDSAMYLCASSTGGAAAGGYGYTFGSGTRLTVV.

The gene calls are TRBV15 and TRBJ1-1; unclear D gene. The V gene lost 0 bases and the J gene lost 7 bases, with 15 bases spanning the gap. Germline V lookup: CDR1 LNHNV, CDR2 YYDKDF (reference sequence). The CDR3 is made up of 15 amino acids. DNA of the CDR3: TGTGCCACCAGCAGAGATCCTCTCTATCAACTTGAAGCTTTCTTT. This translates into CATSRDPLYQLEAFF.

This chain uses TRBV15 with TRBJ2-7, with 10 bases identical to TRBD1. Losses at the gene ends were 1 base for V and 6 bases for J; bases not matched to a gene: 6. The length of the CDR3 is 15 residues. The germline CDR1 and CDR2 sequences are LNHNV and YYDKDF (reference sequence). The CDR3 spells CATSRGRQGAGEQYF. The CDR3 nucleotides read TGTGCCACCAGCAGAGGAAGACAGGGGGCAGGCGAGCAGTACTTC.

In its sample, this clone was seen a few times. The V gene is TRBV20-1, the J gene TRBJ1-1; D unclear. From germline, CDR1 is DFQATT and CDR2 SNEGSKA (reference sequence). V lost 6 bases and J 5 bases, leaving 10 bases between the germline ends. The CDR3 is made up of 11 amino acids. CDR3 coding DNA: TGCAGTGCCCTAATCCGGACTGAAGCTTTCTTT. It translates to CSALIRTEAFF.

This chain joins TRBV7-6 and TRBJ2-7, with TRBD2 as a possible D gene (7 bases). Trimming took off 2 bases at V and 5 bases at J, with 22 bases between the two ends. The CDR3 is 17 amino acids. Germline V gene data show CDR1 as SGHVS and CDR2 as FNYEAQ. In nucleotides, the CDR3 is TGTGCCAGCAGCTTACTCGGGATTGGGGGGGCAGCCAACGAGCAGTACTTC. This translates into CASSLLGIGGAANEQYF.

This rearrangement joins TRBV7-2 to TRBJ1-5; D unresolved. This CDR3 region has 12 residues. Germline CDR1 is SGHTA and CDR2 is FQGNSA. Trimming stripped 5 bases from V and 5 bases from J, with 7 bases between. CDR3 region: CASSAPYQPQHF. DNA of the CDR3: TGTGCCAGCAGCGCGCCTTATCAGCCCCAGCATTTT. The whole variable domain, filled in from reference TRBV7-2 and TRBJ1-5, reads GAGVSQSPSNKVTEKGKDVELRCDPISGHTALYWYRQSLGQGLEFLIYFQGNSAPDKSGLPSDRFSAERTGGSVSTLTIQRTQQEDSAVYLCASSAPYQPQHFGDGTRLSIL.

The rearrangement uses TRBV2 and TRBJ2-1; 9 bases align to TRBD2. The CDR3 is made up of 15 amino acids. Germline V gives CDR1 SNHLY, CDR2 FYNNEI. With 5 bases clipped from V and 4 bases from J, the junction kept 6 bases outside the gene matches. CDR3 region: CASSSELAGYNEQFF. The CDR3 nucleotides read TGTGCCAGCAGTAGTGAACTAGCGGGTTACAATGAGCAGTTCTTC.